The entry below describes one TCR beta chain. Its antigen remains unidentified. This specimen comes from a study of identical twins. Unique molecular identifiers were in the cDNA, with template-switch universal primer binding. TCRdb fed the 5' RACE reads into MiXCR, producing one record per CDR3 protein. The sample contains about 470,000 distinct CDR3 sequences, approximately 24% of which appear only once. The CDR3 runs 14 residues. Germline V gene sequence: CDR1 LGHDT, CDR2 YNNKEL (reference sequence). Trimming removed 6 bases from V and 4 bases from J; junction bases left unmatched: 7. General observations from the study: Zero-insertion analyses might be partly confounded by invariant T cells like MAIT and iNKT. In beta out-of-frame sequences, the excess sharing between twins was weaker. High-abundance cord blood beta clonotypes had fewer insertions; memory repertoires showed none.

This sample also belongs to another study, concerning T cells expressing NK-cell markers.

The chain links TRBV3-1 to TRBJ2-3; 7 bases are a match to TRBD1. Sequenced input: CD4+ T cells sorted from blood. The receptor comes from a woman under 30 in good health. This CDR3 is CASSHRGTPDTQYF. The CDR3 region has the DNA TGTGCCAGCAGTCACAGGGGCACCCCAGATACGCAGTATTTT.